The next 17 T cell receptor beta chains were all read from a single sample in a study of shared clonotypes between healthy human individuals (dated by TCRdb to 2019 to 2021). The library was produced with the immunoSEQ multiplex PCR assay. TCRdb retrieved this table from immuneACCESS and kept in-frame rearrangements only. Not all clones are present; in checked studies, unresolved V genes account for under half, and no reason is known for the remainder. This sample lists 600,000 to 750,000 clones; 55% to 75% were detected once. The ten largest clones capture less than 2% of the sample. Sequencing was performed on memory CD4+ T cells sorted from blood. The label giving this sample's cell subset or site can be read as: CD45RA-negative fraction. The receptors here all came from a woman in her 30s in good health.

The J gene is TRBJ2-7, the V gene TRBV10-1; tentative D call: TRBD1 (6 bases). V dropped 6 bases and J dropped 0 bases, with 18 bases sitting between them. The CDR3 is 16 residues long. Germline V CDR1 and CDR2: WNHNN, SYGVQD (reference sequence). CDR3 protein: CASSETPDSFSYEQYF. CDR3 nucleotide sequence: TGCGCCAGCAGCGAGACGCCGGACAGTTTCTCCTACGAGCAGTACTTC.

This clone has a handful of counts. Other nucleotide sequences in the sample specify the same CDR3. In DNA, the CDR3 is TGTGCCAGCAGCTTGAACAATGAGCAGTTCTTC. Translation gives CASSLNNEQFF. V usage is TRBV5-6 and J usage is TRBJ2-1; D is unresolved. The CDR3 consists of 11 residues. Trimming removed 1 base at V and 5 bases at J, with 1 base between. Germline lookup yields CDR1 SGHDT and CDR2 YYEEEE.

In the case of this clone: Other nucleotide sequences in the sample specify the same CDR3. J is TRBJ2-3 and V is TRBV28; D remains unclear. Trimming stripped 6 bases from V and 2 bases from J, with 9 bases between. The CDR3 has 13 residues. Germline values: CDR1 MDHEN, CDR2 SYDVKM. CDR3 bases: TGTGCCAGCAGCCTCCCAGCCACAGATACGCAGTATTTT. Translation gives CASSLPATDTQYF.

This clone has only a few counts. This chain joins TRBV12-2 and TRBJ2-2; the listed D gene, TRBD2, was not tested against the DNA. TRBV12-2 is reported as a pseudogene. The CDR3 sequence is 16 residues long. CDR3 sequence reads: CASRRTSGRYDGELFF. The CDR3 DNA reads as TGTGCAAGTCGCCGGACTAGCGGGAGGTATGACGGGGAGCTGTTTTTT.

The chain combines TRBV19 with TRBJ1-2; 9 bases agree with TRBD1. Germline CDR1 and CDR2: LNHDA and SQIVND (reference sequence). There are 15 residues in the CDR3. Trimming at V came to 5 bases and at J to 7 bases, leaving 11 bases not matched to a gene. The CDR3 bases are TGTGCCAGTAGTGCCTTACCGGGACAGGGCGGTGGCTACACCTTC. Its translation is CASSALPGQGGGYTF.

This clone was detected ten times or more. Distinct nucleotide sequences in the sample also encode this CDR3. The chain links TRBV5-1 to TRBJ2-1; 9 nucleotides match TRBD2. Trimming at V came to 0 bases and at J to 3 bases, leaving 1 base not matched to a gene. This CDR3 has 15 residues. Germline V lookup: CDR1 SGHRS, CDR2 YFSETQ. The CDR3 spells CASSLATSGYNEQFF. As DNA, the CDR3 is TGCGCCAGCAGCTTGGCGACTAGCGGCTACAATGAGCAGTTCTTC.

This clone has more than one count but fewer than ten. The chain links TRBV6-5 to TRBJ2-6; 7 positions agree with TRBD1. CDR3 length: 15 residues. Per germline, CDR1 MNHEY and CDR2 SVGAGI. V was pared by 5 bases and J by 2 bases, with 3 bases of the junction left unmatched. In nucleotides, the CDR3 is TGTGCCAGCAGTGGACAGGCGACTGGGGCCAACGTCCTGACTTTC. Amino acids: CASSGQATGANVLTF.

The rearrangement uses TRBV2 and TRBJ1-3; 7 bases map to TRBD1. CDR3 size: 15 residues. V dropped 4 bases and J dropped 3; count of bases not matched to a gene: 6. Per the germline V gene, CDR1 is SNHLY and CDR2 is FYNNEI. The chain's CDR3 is CASSGQGTFGNTIYF. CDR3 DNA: TGTGCCAGCAGTGGACAGGGTACCTTTGGAAACACCATATATTTT. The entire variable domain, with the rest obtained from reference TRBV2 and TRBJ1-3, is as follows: EPEVTQTPSHQVTQMGQEVILRCVPISNHLYFYWYRQILGQKVEFLVSFYNNEISEKSEIFDDQFSVERPDGSNFTLKIRSTKLEDSAMYFCASSGQGTFGNTIYFGEGSWLTVV.

CDR3 protein: CASTRTGATNEKLFF. The CDR3 coding sequence is TGTGCCAGTACCCGGACAGGGGCCACTAATGAAAAACTGTTTTTT. This chain joins TRBV19 and TRBJ1-4; TRBD1 matches 9 bases. The CDR3 runs to 15 residues. V lost 7 bases and J lost 2; bases outside the gene matches: 5. CDR1 LNHDA and CDR2 SQIVND come from the germline V gene (reference sequence).

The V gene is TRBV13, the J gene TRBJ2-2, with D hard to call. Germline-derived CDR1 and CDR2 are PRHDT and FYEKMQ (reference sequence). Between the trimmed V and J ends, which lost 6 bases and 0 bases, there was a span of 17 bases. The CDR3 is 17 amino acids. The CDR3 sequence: CASSSWRPDPNTGELFF. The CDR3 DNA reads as TGTGCCAGCAGTAGTTGGAGACCTGACCCGAACACCGGGGAGCTGTTTTTT.

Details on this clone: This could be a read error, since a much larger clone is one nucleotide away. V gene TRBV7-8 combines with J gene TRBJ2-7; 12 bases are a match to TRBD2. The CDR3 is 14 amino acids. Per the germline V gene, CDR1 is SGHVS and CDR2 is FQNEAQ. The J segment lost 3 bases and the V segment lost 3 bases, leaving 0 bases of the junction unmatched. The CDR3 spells CASSLTSGSYEQYF. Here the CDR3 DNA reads TGTGCCAGCAGCTTGACTAGCGGGAGCTACGAGCAGTACTTC.

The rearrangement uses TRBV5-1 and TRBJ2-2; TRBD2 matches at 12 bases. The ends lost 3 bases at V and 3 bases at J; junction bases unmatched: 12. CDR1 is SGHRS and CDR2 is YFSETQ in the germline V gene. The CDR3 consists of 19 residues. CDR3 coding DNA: TGCGCCAGCAGCTGGGGGTTGAGACTAGCGGGAGCGTACACCGGGGAGCTGTTTTTT. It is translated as CASSWGLRLAGAYTGELFF.

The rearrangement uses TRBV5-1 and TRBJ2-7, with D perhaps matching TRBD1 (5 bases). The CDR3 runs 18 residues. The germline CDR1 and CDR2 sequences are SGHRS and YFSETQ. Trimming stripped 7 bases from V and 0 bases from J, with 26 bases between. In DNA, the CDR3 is TGCGCCAGCGCCCCGGCGCCTGCCGCAGGGCAACTCTCCTACGAGCAGTACTTC. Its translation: CASAPAPAAGQLSYEQYF.

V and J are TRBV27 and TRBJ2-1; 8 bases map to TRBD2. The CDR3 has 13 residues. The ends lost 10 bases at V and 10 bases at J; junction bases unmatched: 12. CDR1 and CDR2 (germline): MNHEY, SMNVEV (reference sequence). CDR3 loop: CATGPGGGWEQFF. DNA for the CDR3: TGTGCCACCGGCCCCGGGGGGGGGTGGGAGCAGTTCTTC.

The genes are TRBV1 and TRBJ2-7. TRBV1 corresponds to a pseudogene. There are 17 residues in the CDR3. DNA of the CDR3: TGCACCAGCAGCCGAACCTTAGTACGGGACCCATTCTACGAGCAGTACTTC. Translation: CTSSRTLVRDPFYEQYF.

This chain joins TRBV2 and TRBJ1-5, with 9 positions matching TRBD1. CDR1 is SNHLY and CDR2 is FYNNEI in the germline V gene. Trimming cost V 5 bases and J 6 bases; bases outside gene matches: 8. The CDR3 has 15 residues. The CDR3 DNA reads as TGTGCCAGCAGTTACGGGGGGACAGGGAGTCAGCCCCAGCATTTT. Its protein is CASSYGGTGSQPQHF.

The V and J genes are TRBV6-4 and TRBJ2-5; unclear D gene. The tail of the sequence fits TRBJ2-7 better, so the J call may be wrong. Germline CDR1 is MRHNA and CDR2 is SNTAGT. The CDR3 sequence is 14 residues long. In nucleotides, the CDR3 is TGTGCCAGCAGTGATCCAGTGCGGAACTACGAGCAGTACTTC. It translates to CASSDPVRNYEQYF.